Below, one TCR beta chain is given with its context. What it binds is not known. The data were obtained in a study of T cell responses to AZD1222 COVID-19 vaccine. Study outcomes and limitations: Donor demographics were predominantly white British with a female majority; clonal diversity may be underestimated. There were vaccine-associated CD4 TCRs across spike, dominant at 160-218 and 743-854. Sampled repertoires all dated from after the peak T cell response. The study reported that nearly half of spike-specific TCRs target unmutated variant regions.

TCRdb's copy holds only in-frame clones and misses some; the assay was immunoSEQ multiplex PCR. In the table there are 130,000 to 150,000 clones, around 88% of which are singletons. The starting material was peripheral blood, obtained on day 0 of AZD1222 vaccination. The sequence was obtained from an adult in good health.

The CDR3: CASSPWGRAEAFF. DNA of the CDR3: TGTGCCAGCAGCCCGTGGGGGAGGGCTGAAGCTTTCTTT. The rearrangement uses TRBV12-3 or TRBV12-4 and TRBJ1-1; TRBD1 might be the D (5 bases). V was shortened by 6 bases and J by 6 bases, with 14 bases between the two germline ends. The CDR3 spans 13 residues.